These 16 T cell receptor beta chains came from one sample sequenced in a study of T cell responses to AZD1222 COVID-19 vaccine. Clones were sequenced by immunoSEQ multiplex PCR, and TCRdb holds only the in-frame ones, with some missing. Of some 170,000 clones in the sample, about 92% were seen once. Here the sequenced sample was peripheral blood, taken on day 0 of MenACWY control vaccination. Receptors were obtained from an adult in good health.

The rearrangement joins TRBV6-2 or TRBV6-3 to TRBJ1-5, with D possibly being TRBD1 (6 bases). Germline CDR1 and CDR2: MNHEY and SVGEGT. The CDR3 is 16 amino acids. V lost 0 bases to trimming and J lost 2 bases, with 11 bases between them. Here the CDR3 reads CASSYSRKGGNQPQHF. DNA for the CDR3: TGTGCCAGCAGTTACTCGAGGAAGGGGGGCAATCAGCCCCAGCATTTT.

The chain carries TRBV5-1 and TRBJ2-2; the D is unclear. Between the trimmed V and J ends, which lost 0 bases and 5 bases, there was a span of 11 bases. The CDR3 totals 15 residues. CDR1 is SGHRS and CDR2 is YFSETQ in the germline V gene. CDR3 nucleotide sequence: TGCGCCAGCAGCTTGGATTCCCCGGGTACCGGGGAGCTGTTTTTT. Encoded protein: CASSLDSPGTGELFF. The entire variable domain, with the rest obtained from reference TRBV5-1 and TRBJ2-2, is as follows: KAGVTQTPRYLIKTRGQQVTLSCSPISGHRSVSWYQQTPGQGLQFLFEYFSETQRNKGNFPGRFSGRQFSNSRSEMNVSTLELGDSALYLCASSLDSPGTGELFFGEGSRLTVL.

This chain uses TRBV6-5 with TRBJ1-1; no definite D call. The CDR3 is 15 residues long. Trimming took 2 bases from V and 0 from J, leaving 10 bases between them. Looked up from germline, CDR1 is MNHEY and CDR2 is SVGAGI. The CDR3 spells CASSYRLQVNTEAFF. The CDR3 DNA reads TGTGCCAGCAGTTACCGTCTCCAGGTGAACACTGAAGCTTTCTTT.

The chain combines TRBV7-9 with TRBJ2-3; 10 bases align to TRBD2. After removal of 9 bases from V and 2 bases from J, the junction contained 8 bases not matched to a gene. The CDR3 loop spans 15 amino acids. The germline gives CDR1 SEHNR, CDR2 FQNEAQ (reference sequence). The CDR3 nucleotides are TGTGCCAGGGCGGGGCTAGCGGGAGTCACAGATACGCAGTATTTT. Translation gives CARAGLAGVTDTQYF.

V gene TRBV6-2 or TRBV6-3 combines with J gene TRBJ1-5; D may be TRBD1 (6 bases). The V end lost 6 bases, the J end lost 5 bases, and 20 bases lay between the germline ends. Germline assignment: CDR1 MNHEY and CDR2 SVGEGT. CDR3 length equals 16 residues. CDR3 region: CASSRPIRGGDQPQHF. DNA of the CDR3: TGTGCCAGCAGCCGACCGATCAGGGGAGGGGATCAGCCCCAGCATTTT.

V and J are TRBV24-1 and TRBJ1-2; D ambiguous. Germline CDR1 reads KGHDR; CDR2 reads SFDVKD. Trimming pared 1 base from V and 4 bases from J, leaving 9 bases between. The CDR3 spans 14 residues. Written as DNA, the CDR3 is TGTGCCACCAGTGATTTCGGGGAAGGCTATGGCTACACCTTC. It yields the protein CATSDFGEGYGYTF.

The sample holds one count of this clone. The V gene is TRBV19, the J gene TRBJ2-2; perhaps TRBD2 as D (6 bases). CDR3 length: 17 amino acids. Germline V gene lookup returns CDR1 LNHDA and CDR2 SQIVND (reference sequence). V was pared by 1 base and J by 4 bases, with 16 bases between. The CDR3 reads CASSIAAGGVFTGELFF. The CDR3 DNA is TGTGCCAGTAGTATAGCCGCTGGCGGGGTTTTCACCGGGGAGCTGTTTTTT.

This chain connects TRBV23-1 to TRBJ2-7; TRBD1 aligns across 8 bases. TRBV23-1 is designated an ORF whose function remains uncertain. V gave up 10 bases and J gave up 4 bases; unmatched junction bases: 6. The CDR3 is made up of 12 amino acids. As DNA, the CDR3 is TGCGCCATGGACAGGGAGCCGTACGAGCAGTACTTC. This translates into CAMDREPYEQYF.

The chain links TRBV7-2 to TRBJ1-1, with 7 nucleotides matching TRBD1. V shed 5 bases, J shed 1 base, and the junction held 4 bases outside the gene matches. This CDR3 is built from 14 residues. Germline CDR1 SGHTA, CDR2 FQGNSA. The CDR3 coding sequence is TGTGCCAGCAGCCTGACAGGGCCGAACACTGAAGCTTTCTTT. This sequence encodes CASSLTGPNTEAFF.

This rearrangement joins TRBV2 to TRBJ2-3; 7 bases fit TRBD2. There are 15 residues in the CDR3. V was clipped by 3 bases and J by 4 bases; unmatched bases: 7. Germline values: CDR1 SNHLY, CDR2 FYNNEI. The CDR3 nucleotides read TGTGCCAGCAGTGACAGCGGGGTAGGGGCAGATACGCAGTATTTT. Translation gives CASSDSGVGADTQYF. Drawing the rest from reference TRBV2 and TRBJ2-3, the complete variable domain is EPEVTQTPSHQVTQMGQEVILRCVPISNHLYFYWYRQILGQKVEFLVSFYNNEISEKSEIFDDQFSVERPDGSNFTLKIRSTKLEDSAMYFCASSDSGVGADTQYFGPGTRLTVL.

The chain employs TRBV11-2 and TRBJ2-7; 7 bases match TRBD2. V lost 5 bases to trimming and J lost 0 bases; unmatched junction nucleotides: 4. Germline V lookup: CDR1 SGHAT, CDR2 FQNNGV. This CDR3 contains 14 residues. The CDR3 protein is CASSQLASSYEQYF. The CDR3 DNA follows: TGTGCCAGCAGCCAACTAGCGAGCTCCTACGAGCAGTACTTC.

V gene TRBV11-1 combines with J gene TRBJ1-1; 10 bases map to TRBD1. V lost 5 bases, J lost 3 bases, and 9 bases stayed unmatched. The CDR3 extends over 16 amino acids. The V gene's germline CDR1 is SGHAT and CDR2 FQDESV (reference sequence). The CDR3 coding sequence is TGTGCCAGCAGCCCTCGACAGGGGGCGCGGGACACTGAAGCTTTCTTT. Translation gives CASSPRQGARDTEAFF. The full variable domain, in which reference TRBV11-1 and TRBJ1-1 provide the parts outside the CDR3, is EAEVAQSPRYKITEKSQAVAFWCDPISGHATLYWYRQILGQGPELLVQFQDESVVDDSQLPKDRFSAERLKGVDSTLKIQPAELGDSAMYLCASSPRQGARDTEAFFGQGTRLTVV.

The chain links TRBV27 to TRBJ1-5; TRBD1 aligns across 10 bases. Germline loops: CDR1 MNHEY, CDR2 SMNVEV (reference sequence). The length of the CDR3 is 15 residues. V was clipped by 4 bases and J by 6 bases; unmatched bases: 6. The CDR3 loop reads CASSSDRGRRQPQHF. The CDR3 bases are TGTGCCAGCAGTTCCGACAGGGGGCGCCGTCAGCCCCAGCATTTT.

The chain couples TRBV6-1 to TRBJ1-4, with no clear D. The CDR3 sequence is 15 residues long. Trimming shortened V by 0 bases and J by 8 bases, and 13 bases separated the two germline ends. The V gene's germline CDR1 is MNHNS and CDR2 SASEGT. The DNA of the CDR3 is TGTGCCAGCAGTGAAGCGTCAGGAGCTTGGGAAAAACTGTTTTTT. Translating gives CASSEASGAWEKLFF.

This clone has only one observation. V and J are TRBV6-5 and TRBJ1-3, with D possibly matching TRBD1 (5 bases). The CDR3 sequence is 15 residues long. Germline V gives CDR1 MNHEY, CDR2 SVGAGI. The V end lost 7 bases, the J end lost 1 base, and 14 bases lay between the germline ends. The CDR3 DNA reads as TGTGCCAGCACCCTAAGGTGGGGGTCTGGAAACACCATATATTTT. Protein: CASTLRWGSGNTIYF.

The V gene is TRBV3-1 (or the pseudogene TRBV3-2), the J gene TRBJ2-7, with no clear D. Trimming removed 0 bases at V and 4 bases at J, with 7 bases between. Germline CDR1 is LGHDT and CDR2 is YNNKEL (reference sequence). There are 13 residues in the CDR3. CDR3 amino acids: CASSQESIYEQYF. The CDR3 nucleotides read TGTGCCAGCAGCCAAGAAAGCATTTACGAGCAGTACTTC.